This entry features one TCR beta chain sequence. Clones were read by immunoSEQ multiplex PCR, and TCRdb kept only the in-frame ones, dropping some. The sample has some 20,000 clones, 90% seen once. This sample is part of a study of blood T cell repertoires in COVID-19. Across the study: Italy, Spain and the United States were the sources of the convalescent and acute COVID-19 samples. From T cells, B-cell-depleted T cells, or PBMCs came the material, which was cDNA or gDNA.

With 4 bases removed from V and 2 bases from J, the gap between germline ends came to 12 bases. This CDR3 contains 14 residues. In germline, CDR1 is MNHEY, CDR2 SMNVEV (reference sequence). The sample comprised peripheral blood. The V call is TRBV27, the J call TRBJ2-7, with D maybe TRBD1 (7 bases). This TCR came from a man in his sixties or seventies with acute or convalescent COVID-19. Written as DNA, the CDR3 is TGTGCCAGCAGTTCGGCGGGACAGCCCTACGAGCAGTACTTC. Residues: CASSSAGQPYEQYF.